The rows below give T cell receptor beta chains drawn from one sample of a study of identical twins. TCRdb itself ran the 5' RACE reads through MiXCR, one entry per CDR3 protein. The data show more than 400,000 distinct CDR3 sequences, about 15% seen once. These sequences were also reported in another study, on yellow fever vaccine responses in identical twins.

The specimen sequenced was CD4+ T cells sorted from blood. These TCRs come from a woman younger than 30 in good health. Each CDR3 is given with its conserved first and last residue. The D gene is left open where the match is weak. Not all rows give a size; the values are once, few, many and, for expanded clones, a class.

clone_size	v_call	j_call	d_call	cdr3_nt	cdr3_aa
NA	TRBV12-3/TRBV12-4	TRBJ2-1	TRBD2	TGTGCCAGCAGCCAACGACTAGCGGGAGGGTTCGGAGAGCAGTTCTTC	CASSQRLAGGFGEQFF
NA	TRBV28	TRBJ1-3	NA	TGTGCCAGCAGTGAGGGAGCAAACACCATATATTTT	CASSEGANTIYF
once	TRBV19	TRBJ1-5	NA	TGTGCCAGTAGTGCATCAGGGGTTTTCAATCAGCCCCAGCATTTT	CASSASGVFNQPQHF
few	TRBV6-1	TRBJ1-3	NA	TGTGCCAGCAGTCCAGTGAGCTCTGGAAACACCATATATTTT	CASSPVSSGNTIYF
few	TRBV11-3	TRBJ1-1	NA	TGTGCCAGCAGCTCCTCTGGGTTAGTGAACACTGAAGCTTTCTTT	CASSSSGLVNTEAFF
few	TRBV6-4	TRBJ2-2	TRBD2	TGTGCCAGCAAGGATCGAGCGGGGGGGAACACCGGGGAGCTGTTTTTT	CASKDRAGGNTGELFF
many	TRBV3-1	TRBJ2-7	NA	TGTGCCAGCAGCCGGAGTTGGGAGCAGTACTTC	CASSRSWEQYF
NA	TRBV10-3	TRBJ1-1	TRBD1	TGTGCCATCAGGAGCGGGACAGGGGCTGAAGCTTTCTTT	CAIRSGTGAEAFF
NA	TRBV19	TRBJ2-6	NA	TGTGCCAGTAGTATAAGGCAGGTTAGACGCTCTGGGGCCAACGTCCTGACTTTC	CASSIRQVRRSGANVLTF
few	TRBV13	TRBJ1-6	NA	TGTGCCAGCAGCTTAGGCCTCGACAGCAGCTCACCCCTCCACTTT	CASSLGLDSSSPLHF
few	TRBV5-1	TRBJ2-7	NA	TGCGCCAACCTCGGACCCCCAGATAGGTCCTACGAGCAGTACTTC	CANLGPPDRSYEQYF
few	TRBV7-3	TRBJ2-2	NA	TGTGCCAGCAGCTTAACCCACCTAGCGAGCAACACCGGGGAGCTGTTTTTT	CASSLTHLASNTGELFF
NA	TRBV10-2	TRBJ1-6	NA	TGCGCCAGCAGTGGGGCAGGGGCCTATAATTCACCCCTCCACTTT	CASSGAGAYNSPLHF
NA	TRBV20-1	TRBJ1-1	NA	TGCAGTGCAGCCGACAGCCGGAACACTGAAGCTTTCTTT	CSAADSRNTEAFF
few	TRBV4-1	TRBJ2-2	NA	TGCGCCAGCAGCCAAGAGAGTAGGGGCAACGGGGAGCTGTTTTTT	CASSQESRGNGELFF
few	TRBV20-1	TRBJ2-2	TRBD2	TGCAGTGCTAGTAAACGGGAGGGCATCGCCGGGGAGCTGTTTTTT	CSASKREGIAGELFF
few	TRBV28	TRBJ2-7	TRBD2	TGTGCCAGCAGTTCGGGGGGGAAGGTCCCCTACGAGCAGTACTTC	CASSSGGKVPYEQYF
NA	TRBV7-6	TRBJ2-1	TRBD2	TGTGCCAGCAGCCATCCGGGGGGGAGGGACAATGAGCAGTTCTTC	CASSHPGGRDNEQFF
few	TRBV9	TRBJ2-7	NA	TGTGCCAGCAGCGGGAAGTTTCCCCCCTACGAGCAGTACTTC	CASSGKFPPYEQYF
NA	TRBV7-8	TRBJ2-7	TRBD2	TGTGCCAGCAACATTAGGGGGGGGACTAGCGGGAGACTTACCTACGAGCAGTACTTC	CASNIRGGTSGRLTYEQYF
few	TRBV6-1	TRBJ2-7	NA	TGTGCCAGCAGTCGGACACCCTCCTACGAGCAGTACTTC	CASSRTPSYEQYF
few	TRBV4-1	TRBJ1-6	NA	TGCGCCAGCAGCCAAGATCCCCAGGGCTCCTATAATTCACCCCTCCACTTT	CASSQDPQGSYNSPLHF
few	TRBV5-6	TRBJ2-1	TRBD2	TGTGCCAGCAGCTACGCGGGGGGATACAATGAGCAGTTCTTC	CASSYAGGYNEQFF
few	TRBV4-1	TRBJ2-5	NA	TGCGCCAGCAGCCAAAGGATAGGGACCCAAGAGACCCAGTACTTC	CASSQRIGTQETQYF
NA	TRBV20-1	TRBJ2-3	NA	TGCAGTGCTAAACGGGACCTTAGCACAGATACGCAGTATTTT	CSAKRDLSTDTQYF
few	TRBV5-1	TRBJ2-4	NA	TGCGCCAGTAGAGAGGGATCAGCCAAAAACATTCAGTACTTC	CASREGSAKNIQYF
few	TRBV9	TRBJ2-6	NA	TGTGCCAGCAGCGTAGCGGGACAAATCTCCCCCTCTGGGGCCAACGTCCTGACTTTC	CASSVAGQISPSGANVLTF
NA	TRBV29-1	TRBJ1-2	NA	TGCAGCGTTGACCACATGGAGAGGACAGACTATGGCTACACCTTC	CSVDHMERTDYGYTF
few	TRBV18	TRBJ2-3	NA	TGTGCCAGCTCATCGAACGGGGTCACAGATACGCAGTATTTT	CASSSNGVTDTQYF
NA	TRBV20-1	TRBJ2-1	TRBD2	TGCAGTGCCCCCCAGACTAGCCCCCCGGGCAATGAGCAGTTCTTC	CSAPQTSPPGNEQFF
few	TRBV3-1	TRBJ2-3	NA	TGTGCCAGCAGTCGCCGTGGAGATACGCAGTATTTT	CASSRRGDTQYF
few	TRBV4-1	TRBJ2-7	NA	TGCGCCAGCAGCCCTACCATCGGAGCGGTTAGCTCCTACGAGCAGTACTTC	CASSPTIGAVSSYEQYF
few	TRBV5-1	TRBJ2-7	TRBD1	TGCGCCAGCACCCCTGGACAGGGGTACGAGCAGTACTTC	CASTPGQGYEQYF
few	TRBV19	TRBJ1-1	NA	TGTGCCAGTAGTAATATCGGTAGGACTGAAGCTTTCTTT	CASSNIGRTEAFF
NA	TRBV6-1	TRBJ2-1	TRBD2	TGTGCCAGCCACCCCGGACTAGCGGGAAATAATGAGCAGTTCTTC	CASHPGLAGNNEQFF
NA	TRBV20-1	TRBJ1-5	NA	TGCAGTGCCAAACGGGACAGCAATCAGCCCCAGCATTTT	CSAKRDSNQPQHF
many	TRBV24-1	TRBJ2-2	TRBD1	TGTGCCACCAGTGATCCGGGACAGGGTAGGACCGGGGAGCTGTTTTTT	CATSDPGQGRTGELFF
few	TRBV6-2/TRBV6-3	TRBJ2-1	TRBD2	TGTGCCAGCACTTCAGGACTAGCAAACAATGAGCAGTTCTTC	CASTSGLANNEQFF
few	TRBV7-9	TRBJ2-3	TRBD2	TGTGCCAGTTCCTCAGGTAGCGGGAGAGATACGCAGTATTTT	CASSSGSGRDTQYF
few	TRBV7-9	TRBJ1-6	NA	TGTGCCAGCAGCTTAGACGGGTGGAATTCACCCCTCCACTTT	CASSLDGWNSPLHF
NA	TRBV11-2	TRBJ2-2	TRBD1	TGTGCCAGCAGCTTAGGATTGGGACAGGGACGGGTTACGCCATATACCGGGGAGCTGTTTTTT	CASSLGLGQGRVTPYTGELFF
NA	TRBV4-1	TRBJ2-3	TRBD2	TGCGCCAGCAGCCACTTACTAGCGGGAGTAAGCACAGATACGCAGTATTTT	CASSHLLAGVSTDTQYF
few	TRBV10-3	TRBJ2-7	TRBD2	TGTGCCATGGGGGATAGCGGGAGCTACGAGCAGTACTTC	CAMGDSGSYEQYF
few	TRBV2	TRBJ1-1	NA	TGTGCCAGCAAGATGAGAGGGAACACTGAAGCTTTCTTT	CASKMRGNTEAFF
few	TRBV2	TRBJ1-4	NA	TGTGCCAGCCTCCCGGGAGGCACTAATGAAAAACTGTTTTTT	CASLPGGTNEKLFF
NA	TRBV6-5	TRBJ1-3	NA	TGTGCCAGCAGTTACATGGGAGAGACTGGAAACACCATATATTTT	CASSYMGETGNTIYF
NA	TRBV2	TRBJ1-2	NA	TGTGCCAGCAGCACCGAGCCCCAAGAAGGCTACACCTTC	CASSTEPQEGYTF
NA	TRBV14	TRBJ1-6	NA	TGTGCCAGCAGCCAAGATCACAGGTCGATCATCCACTTT	CASSQDHRSIIHF
many	TRBV12-3/TRBV12-4	TRBJ1-5	TRBD1	TGTGCCAGCAGTTTAGAGCAGGGGGGCAATCAGCCCCAGCATTTT	CASSLEQGGNQPQHF
few	TRBV4-2	TRBJ2-1	TRBD1	TGTGCCAGCAGCCATACCGGGACAGAAACCTACAATGAGCAGTTCTTC	CASSHTGTETYNEQFF